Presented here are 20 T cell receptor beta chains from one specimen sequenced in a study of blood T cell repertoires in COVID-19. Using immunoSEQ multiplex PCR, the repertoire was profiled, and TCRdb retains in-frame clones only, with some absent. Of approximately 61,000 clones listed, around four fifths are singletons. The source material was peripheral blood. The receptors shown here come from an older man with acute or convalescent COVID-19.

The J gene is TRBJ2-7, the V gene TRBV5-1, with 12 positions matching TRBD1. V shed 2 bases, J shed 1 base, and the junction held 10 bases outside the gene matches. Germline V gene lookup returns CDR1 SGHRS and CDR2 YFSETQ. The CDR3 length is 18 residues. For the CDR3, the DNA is TGCGCCAGCAGCTTTTATACGGGACAGGGGGCCGATTCCTACGAGCAGTACTTC. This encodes CASSFYTGQGADSYEQYF.

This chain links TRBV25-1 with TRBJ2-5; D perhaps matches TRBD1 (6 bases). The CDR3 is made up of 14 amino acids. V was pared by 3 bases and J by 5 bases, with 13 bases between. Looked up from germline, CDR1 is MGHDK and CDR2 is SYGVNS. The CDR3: CASSDRGVRETQYF. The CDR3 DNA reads TGTGCCAGCAGTGACAGGGGTGTTAGGGAGACCCAGTACTTC. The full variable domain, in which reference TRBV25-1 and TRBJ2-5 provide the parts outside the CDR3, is EADIYQTPRYLVIGTGKKITLECSQTMGHDKMYWYQQDPGMELHLIHYSYGVNSTEKGDLSSESTVSRIRTEHFPLTLESARPSHTSQYLCASSDRGVRETQYFGPGTRLLVL.

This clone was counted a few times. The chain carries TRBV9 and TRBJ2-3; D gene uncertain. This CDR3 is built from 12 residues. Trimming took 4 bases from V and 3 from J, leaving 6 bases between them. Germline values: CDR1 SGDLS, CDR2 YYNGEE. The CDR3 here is CASSPETDTQYF. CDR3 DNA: TGTGCCAGCAGCCCAGAAACAGATACGCAGTATTTT. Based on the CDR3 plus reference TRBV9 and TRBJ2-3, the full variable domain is DSGVTQTPKHLITATGQRVTLRCSPRSGDLSVYWYQQSLDQGLQFLIQYYNGEERAKGNILERFSAQQFPDLHSELNLSSLELGDSALYFCASSPETDTQYFGPGTRLTVL.

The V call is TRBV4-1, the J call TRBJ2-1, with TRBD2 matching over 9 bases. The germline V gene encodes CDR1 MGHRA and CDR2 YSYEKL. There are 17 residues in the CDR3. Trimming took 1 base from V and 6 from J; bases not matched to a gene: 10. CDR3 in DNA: TGCGCCAGCAGCCAAGGGATCTTCGGGCGGGGGGGCAATGAGCAGTTCTTC. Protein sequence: CASSQGIFGRGGNEQFF.

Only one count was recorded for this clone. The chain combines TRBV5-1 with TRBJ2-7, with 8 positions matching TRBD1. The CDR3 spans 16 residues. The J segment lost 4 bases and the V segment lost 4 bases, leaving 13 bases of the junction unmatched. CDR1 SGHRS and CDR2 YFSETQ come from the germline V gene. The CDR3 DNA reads TGCGCCAGCAGCCAGGCACTGACAGGGGCCCCTTACGAGCAGTACTTC. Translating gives CASSQALTGAPYEQYF.

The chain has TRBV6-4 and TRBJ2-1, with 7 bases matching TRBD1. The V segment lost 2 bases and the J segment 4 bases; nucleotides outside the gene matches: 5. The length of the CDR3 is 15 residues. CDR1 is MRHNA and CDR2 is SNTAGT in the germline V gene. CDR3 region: CASSDRDRGYNEQFF. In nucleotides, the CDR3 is TGTGCCAGCAGTGACCGGGACAGAGGATACAATGAGCAGTTCTTC.

CDR3 nucleotide sequence: TGTGCCAGCAGCCACTCGGGACACGGCGAGCAGTACTTC. Residues: CASSHSGHGEQYF. J is TRBJ2-7 and V is TRBV4-2; a possible D gene is TRBD1 (6 bases). The CDR3 is 13 amino acids. Germline V gene lookup returns CDR1 LGHNA and CDR2 YNFKEQ. The ends were cut back, 3 bases at V and 6 bases at J, with 12 bases in the middle.

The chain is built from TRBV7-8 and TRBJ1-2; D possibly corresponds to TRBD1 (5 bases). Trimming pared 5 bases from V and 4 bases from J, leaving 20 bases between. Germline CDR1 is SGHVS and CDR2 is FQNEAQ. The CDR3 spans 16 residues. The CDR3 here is CASSPGGASLSYGYTF. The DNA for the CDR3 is TGTGCCAGCAGCCCCGGGGGAGCTTCCTTAAGCTATGGCTACACCTTC.

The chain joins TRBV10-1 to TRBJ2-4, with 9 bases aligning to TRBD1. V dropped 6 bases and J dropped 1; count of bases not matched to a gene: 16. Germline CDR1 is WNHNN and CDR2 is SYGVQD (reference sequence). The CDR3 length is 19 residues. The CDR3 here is CASRRIPGQGRWAKNIQYF. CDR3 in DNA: TGCGCCAGCAGACGGATACCGGGACAGGGCAGATGGGCCAAAAACATTCAGTACTTC.

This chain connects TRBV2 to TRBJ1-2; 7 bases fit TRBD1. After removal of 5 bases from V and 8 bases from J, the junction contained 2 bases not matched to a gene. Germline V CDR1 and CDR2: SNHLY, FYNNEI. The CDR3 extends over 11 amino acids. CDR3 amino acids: CASSSGGGYTF. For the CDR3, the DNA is TGTGCCAGCAGTTCAGGGGGAGGCTACACCTTC.

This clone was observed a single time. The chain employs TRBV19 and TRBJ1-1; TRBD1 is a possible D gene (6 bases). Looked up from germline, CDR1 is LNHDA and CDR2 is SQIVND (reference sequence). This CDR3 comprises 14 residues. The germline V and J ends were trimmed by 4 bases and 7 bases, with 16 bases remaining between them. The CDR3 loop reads CASSRRVDSFEAFF. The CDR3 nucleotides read TGTGCCAGTAGTAGACGCGTGGACAGCTTTGAAGCTTTCTTT.

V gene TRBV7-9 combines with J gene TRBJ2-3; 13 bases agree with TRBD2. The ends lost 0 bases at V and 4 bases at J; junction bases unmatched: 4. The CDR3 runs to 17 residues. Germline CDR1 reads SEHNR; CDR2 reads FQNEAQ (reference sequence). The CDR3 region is CASSLALLAGGSDTQYF. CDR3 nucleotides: TGTGCCAGCAGCTTAGCTCTACTAGCGGGGGGGTCAGATACGCAGTATTTT. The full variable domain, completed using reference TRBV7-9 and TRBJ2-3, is DTGVSQNPRHKITKRGQNVTFRCDPISEHNRLYWYRQTLGQGPEFLTYFQNEAQLEKSRLLSDRFSAERPKGSFSTLEIQRTEQGDSAMYLCASSLALLAGGSDTQYFGPGTRLTVL.

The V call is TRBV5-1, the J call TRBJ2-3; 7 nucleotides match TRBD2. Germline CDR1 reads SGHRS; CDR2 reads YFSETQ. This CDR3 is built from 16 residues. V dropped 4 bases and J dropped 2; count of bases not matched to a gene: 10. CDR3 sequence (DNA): TGCGCCAGCAGCAGGAGTCCTAGCGGCCTCACAGATACGCAGTATTTT. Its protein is CASSRSPSGLTDTQYF.

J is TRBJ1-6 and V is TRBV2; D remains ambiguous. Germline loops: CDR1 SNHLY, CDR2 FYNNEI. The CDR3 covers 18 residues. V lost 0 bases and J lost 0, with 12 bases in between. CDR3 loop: CASSEARVGSSYNSPLHF. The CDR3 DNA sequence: TGTGCCAGCAGTGAAGCGCGGGTAGGGAGCTCCTATAATTCACCCCTCCACTTT. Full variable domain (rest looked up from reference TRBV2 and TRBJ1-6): EPEVTQTPSHQVTQMGQEVILRCVPISNHLYFYWYRQILGQKVEFLVSFYNNEISEKSEIFDDQFSVERPDGSNFTLKIRSTKLEDSAMYFCASSEARVGSSYNSPLHFGNGTRLTVT.

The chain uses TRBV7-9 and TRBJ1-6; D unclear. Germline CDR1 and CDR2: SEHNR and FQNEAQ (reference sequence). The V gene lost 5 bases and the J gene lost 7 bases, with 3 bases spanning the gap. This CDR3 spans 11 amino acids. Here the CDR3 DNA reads TGTGCCAGCAGCGAGAATTCACCCCTCCACTTT. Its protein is CASSENSPLHF. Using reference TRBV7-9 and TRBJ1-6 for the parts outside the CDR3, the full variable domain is DTGVSQNPRHKITKRGQNVTFRCDPISEHNRLYWYRQTLGQGPEFLTYFQNEAQLEKSRLLSDRFSAERPKGSFSTLEIQRTEQGDSAMYLCASSENSPLHFGNGTRLTVT.

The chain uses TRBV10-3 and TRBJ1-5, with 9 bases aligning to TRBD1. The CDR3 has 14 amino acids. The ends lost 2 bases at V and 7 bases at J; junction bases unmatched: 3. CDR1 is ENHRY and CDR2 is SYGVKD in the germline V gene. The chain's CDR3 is CAISEHGQGQPQHF. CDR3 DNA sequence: TGTGCCATCAGTGAGCACGGACAGGGGCAGCCCCAGCATTTT.

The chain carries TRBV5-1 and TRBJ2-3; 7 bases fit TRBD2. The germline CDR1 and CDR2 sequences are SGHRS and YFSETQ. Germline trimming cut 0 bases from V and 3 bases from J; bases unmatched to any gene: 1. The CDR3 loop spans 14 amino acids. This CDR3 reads CASSLGGLTDTQYF. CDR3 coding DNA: TGCGCCAGCAGCTTGGGGGGACTAACAGATACGCAGTATTTT.

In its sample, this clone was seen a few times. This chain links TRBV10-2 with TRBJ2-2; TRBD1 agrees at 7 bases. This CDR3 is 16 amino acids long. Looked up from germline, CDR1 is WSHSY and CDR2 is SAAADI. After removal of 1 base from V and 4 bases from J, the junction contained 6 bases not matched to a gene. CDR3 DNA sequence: TGCGCCAGCAGTGAGTACAGGGGAATATCCACCGGGGAGCTGTTTTTT. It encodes CASSEYRGISTGELFF.

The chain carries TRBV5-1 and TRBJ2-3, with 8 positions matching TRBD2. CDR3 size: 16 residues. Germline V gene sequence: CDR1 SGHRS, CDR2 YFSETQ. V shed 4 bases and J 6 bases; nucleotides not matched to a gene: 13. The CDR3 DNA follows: TGCGCCAGCAGCCCCCAGGACTTCCCGGGGGGGGATACGCAGTATTTT. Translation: CASSPQDFPGGDTQYF.

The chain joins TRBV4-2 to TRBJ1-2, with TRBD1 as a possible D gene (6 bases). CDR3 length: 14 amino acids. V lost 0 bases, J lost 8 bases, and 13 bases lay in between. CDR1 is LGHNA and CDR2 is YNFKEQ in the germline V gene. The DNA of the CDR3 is TGTGCCAGCAGCCAAGACGTAGGGGGTAGCGGCTACACCTTC. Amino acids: CASSQDVGGSGYTF.